What follows are 21 T cell receptor beta chains derived from one specimen sequenced in a study of shared clonotypes between healthy human individuals. Sequencing used immunoSEQ multiplex PCR; TCRdb keeps in-frame clones, though not all of them. The sample carries approximately 530,000 clones, 95% to 96% recorded once. What was sequenced was naive CD4+ T cells sorted from blood. Subset: CD45RA+ positively selected. Receptors originate from a woman between 25 and 40 years old in good health.

The J gene is TRBJ1-2, the V gene TRBV5-1; tentatively, D is TRBD1 (5 bases). V lost 2 bases and J 7 bases, leaving 18 bases between the germline ends. Germline CDR1 is SGHRS and CDR2 is YFSETQ. The CDR3 length is 15 residues. The CDR3, as DNA: TGCGCCAGCAGCTTAGGACACTCAGGTGATGTTGGCTACACCTTC. Its protein is CASSLGHSGDVGYTF.

The rearrangement links TRBV5-1 to TRBJ1-6; D not resolved. Germline CDR1 is SGHRS and CDR2 is YFSETQ. The length of the CDR3 is 15 residues. V was shortened by 3 bases and J by 7 bases, with 14 bases between the two germline ends. As DNA, the CDR3 is TGCGCCAGCAGCTCATGGGAGGTAGACAATTCACCCCTCCACTTT. Translated, it gives CASSSWEVDNSPLHF.

The chain uses TRBV11-1 and TRBJ2-1; tentatively, D is TRBD1 (6 bases). This CDR3 has 15 residues. V was clipped by 0 bases and J by 0 bases, with 6 bases between them. In germline, CDR1 is SGHAT, CDR2 FQDESV (reference sequence). CDR3 DNA sequence: TGTGCCAGCAGCTTAGCGGACAGCTCCTACAATGAGCAGTTCTTC. Translating gives CASSLADSSYNEQFF.

This chain links TRBV28 with TRBJ1-1, with D tentatively TRBD1 (5 bases). Germline V gene data show CDR1 as MDHEN and CDR2 as SYDVKM. The CDR3 runs to 16 residues. Trimming shortened V by 2 bases and J by 4 bases, and 17 bases separated the two germline ends. The CDR3 spells CASSLGTPRRGTEAFF. CDR3 bases: TGTGCCAGCAGTTTAGGGACCCCTCGCCGGGGCACTGAAGCTTTCTTT. The whole variable domain, remainder taken from reference TRBV28 and TRBJ1-1, is DVKVTQSSRYLVKRTGEKVFLECVQDMDHENMFWYRQDPGLGLRLIYFSYDVKMKEKGDIPEGYSVSREKKERFSLILESASTNQTSMYLCASSLGTPRRGTEAFFGQGTRLTVV.

V usage is TRBV28 and J usage is TRBJ2-1; D unclear. The CDR3 consists of 15 residues. Looked up from germline, CDR1 is MDHEN and CDR2 is SYDVKM. Trimming took 2 bases from V and 1 from J, leaving 9 bases between them. The CDR3 region has the DNA TGTGCCAGCAGTTTAAGCCGGAGATCCTACAATGAGCAGTTCTTC. Translation: CASSLSRRSYNEQFF.

The chain combines TRBV7-9 with TRBJ1-4; TRBD1 matches 12 bases. The germline V gene encodes CDR1 SEHNR and CDR2 FQNEAQ (reference sequence). After removal of 3 bases from V and 7 bases from J, the junction contained 3 bases not matched to a gene. The CDR3 is 15 amino acids. The CDR3, as DNA: TGTGCCAGCAGCTTGGGGACAGGGGGCATTGAAAAACTGTTTTTT. This encodes CASSLGTGGIEKLFF.

The chain couples TRBV30 to TRBJ1-4; D gene ambiguous. The CDR3 is 12 amino acids. Germline V gene sequence: CDR1 GTSNPN, CDR2 SVGIG (reference sequence). V gave up 0 bases and J gave up 6 bases, with 5 bases separating them. The DNA of the CDR3 is TGTGCCTGGAGTGTAAGTTATGAAAAACTGTTTTTT. It codes for CAWSVSYEKLFF.

The V gene is TRBV15, the J gene TRBJ1-1; D call uncertain. The ends were cut back, 3 bases at V and 3 bases at J, with 8 bases in the middle. The CDR3 runs 13 residues. Germline V gene data show CDR1 as LNHNV and CDR2 as YYDKDF (reference sequence). The CDR3 protein is CATSRDGDTEAFF. The CDR3 bases are TGTGCCACCAGCAGGGACGGGGACACTGAAGCTTTCTTT.

V is TRBV6-6 and J is TRBJ2-1; D perhaps matches TRBD2 (6 bases). The germline V gene encodes CDR1 MNHNY and CDR2 SVGAGI (reference sequence). The CDR3 loop spans 12 amino acids. Trimming stripped 0 bases from V and 9 bases from J, with 6 bases between. The CDR3 spells CASSYSGSEQFF. The DNA for the CDR3 is TGTGCCAGCAGTTACTCCGGGAGTGAGCAGTTCTTC.

The CDR3 DNA reads TGTGCCAGCAGTCAACAAACAGGGGTTGAAAAACTGTTTTTT. This codes for CASSQQTGVEKLFF. The chain links TRBV6-5 to TRBJ1-4; 7 bases line up with TRBD1. This CDR3 is 14 amino acids long. Germline V gene sequence: CDR1 MNHEY, CDR2 SVGAGI. Trimming at V came to 5 bases and at J to 7 bases, leaving 7 bases not matched to a gene.

The chain carries TRBV28 and TRBJ2-7, with D possibly TRBD2 on 7 matching bases. Germline CDR1 MDHEN, CDR2 SYDVKM. This CDR3 comprises 12 residues. Trimming removed 8 bases at V and 6 bases at J, with 14 bases between. The CDR3 region is CASSRGGIEQYF. CDR3 coding DNA: TGTGCCAGCTCGAGGGGGGGTATCGAGCAGTACTTC. The full variable domain, its missing parts supplied by reference TRBV28 and TRBJ2-7, is DVKVTQSSRYLVKRTGEKVFLECVQDMDHENMFWYRQDPGLGLRLIYFSYDVKMKEKGDIPEGYSVSREKKERFSLILESASTNQTSMYLCASSRGGIEQYFGPGTRLTVT.

The V gene is TRBV28, the J gene TRBJ2-2, with TRBD2 as a possible D gene (5 bases). The V and J ends lost 11 bases and 5 bases respectively, with 12 bases between them. This CDR3 has 12 amino acids. Germline CDR1 reads MDHEN; CDR2 reads SYDVKM. DNA of the CDR3: TGTGCCGCGCTGGGCGGGACCGGGGAGCTGTTTTTT. Translated, it gives CAALGGTGELFF.

This clone was detected only once. The chain joins TRBV28 to TRBJ2-7; D is unresolved. Trimming pared 10 bases from V and 0 bases from J, leaving 13 bases between. CDR1 and CDR2 from the germline V gene are MDHEN and SYDVKM. This CDR3 contains 13 residues. The CDR3 protein is CATIRPSSYEQYF. CDR3 nucleotide sequence: TGTGCCACCATCAGGCCCAGCTCCTACGAGCAGTACTTC. Full variable domain (outside the CDR3, taken from reference TRBV28 and TRBJ2-7): DVKVTQSSRYLVKRTGEKVFLECVQDMDHENMFWYRQDPGLGLRLIYFSYDVKMKEKGDIPEGYSVSREKKERFSLILESASTNQTSMYLCATIRPSSYEQYFGPGTRLTVT.

V gene TRBV28 combines with J gene TRBJ1-4, with D possibly TRBD1 on 5 matching bases. Looked up from germline, CDR1 is MDHEN and CDR2 is SYDVKM. The CDR3 spans 16 residues. Trimming removed 6 bases at V and 1 base at J, with 15 bases between. The DNA for the CDR3 is TGTGCCAGCAGCCGTCCCCGGACACAAACTAATGAAAAACTGTTTTTT. This codes for CASSRPRTQTNEKLFF.

This rearrangement joins TRBV5-1 to TRBJ2-3; D uncertain. The V gene lost 1 base and the J gene lost 3 bases, with 6 bases spanning the gap. The CDR3 consists of 13 residues. Germline V CDR1 and CDR2: SGHRS, YFSETQ. For the CDR3, the DNA is TGCGCCAGCAGCTTGCAGGCAACAGATACGCAGTATTTT. This codes for CASSLQATDTQYF.

The rearrangement uses TRBV15 and TRBJ1-3, with D maybe TRBD1 (5 bases). The CDR3 is 17 residues long. Trimming removed 2 bases from V and 0 bases from J, with 14 bases in between. Germline lookup yields CDR1 LNHNV and CDR2 YYDKDF (reference sequence). The CDR3 region is CATSRRPGAVSGNTIYF. CDR3 coding DNA: TGTGCCACCAGCAGACGACCCGGGGCGGTCTCTGGAAACACCATATATTTT.

This chain joins TRBV6-1 and TRBJ1-2; D is unresolved. Per germline, CDR1 MNHNS and CDR2 SASEGT. The CDR3 spans 14 residues. V was trimmed by 7 bases and J by 3 bases, leaving 15 bases between them. The CDR3 DNA follows: TGTGCCAGCACCGAAGAGGGTTTATACTATGGCTACACCTTC. Protein: CASTEEGLYYGYTF.

The DNA for the CDR3 is TGTGCCAGTAGTATAACAGGGACAGGGACTAGCGGGAGGACTCAAGAGACCCAGTACTTC. Translated: CASSITGTGTSGRTQETQYF. The chain carries TRBV19 and TRBJ2-5; 15 nucleotides align to TRBD2. V lost 2 bases and J lost 2; bases outside the gene matches: 12. CDR3 size: 20 residues. CDR1 and CDR2 (germline): LNHDA, SQIVND (reference sequence).

The chain links TRBV19 to TRBJ2-7; D is perhaps TRBD2 (5 bases). V lost 3 bases to trimming and J lost 6 bases, with 15 bases between them. The CDR3 has 14 amino acids. Per germline, CDR1 LNHDA and CDR2 SQIVND (reference sequence). DNA of the CDR3: TGTGCCAGTAGTATCCGAGGGATTTACCCCGAGCAGTACTTC. This codes for CASSIRGIYPEQYF.

J is TRBJ2-5 and V is TRBV15; 8 nucleotides line up with TRBD1. The J call is in doubt because the DNA end fits TRBJ2-7 better. Per germline, CDR1 LNHNV and CDR2 YYDKDF (reference sequence). The CDR3 runs 13 residues. As DNA, the CDR3 is TGTGCCACCAGTAGACAGGGGATCCACGAGCAGTACTTC. Protein sequence: CATSRQGIHEQYF.

This chain joins TRBV15 and TRBJ2-5; maybe TRBD2 (5 bases). Matching the DNA end better, TRBJ2-7 makes the J call doubtful. CDR3 length equals 16 residues. Germline V gives CDR1 LNHNV, CDR2 YYDKDF (reference sequence). DNA of the CDR3: TGTGCCACCAGCAGGACCCTCGGAGGCGTCACTTACGAGCAGTACTTC. It codes for CATSRTLGGVTYEQYF.